This T cell receptor beta chain derives from a study of blood T cell repertoires in COVID-19. Study context: Samples representing acute and convalescent COVID-19 were sourced from the United States, Italy and Spain. Sample material is recorded as cDNA or gDNA derived from T cells, B-cell-depleted T cells, or PBMCs.

The CDR3 extends over 15 amino acids. Germline CDR1 is SGHVS and CDR2 is FQNEAQ. V was pared by 5 bases and J by 0 bases, with 3 bases of the junction left unmatched. The protocol was immunoSEQ multiplex PCR, while the TCRdb copy is restricted to in-frame clones and leaves out a portion. The data hold about 300,000 clones, with 86% observed a single time. The receptor was isolated from a woman aged 50 to 60 with acute or convalescent COVID-19. Sequenced: peripheral blood. The chain combines TRBV7-8 with TRBJ1-4; 7 bases are a match to TRBD1. The CDR3 here is CASSLGTATNEKLFF. The CDR3 coding sequence is TGTGCCAGCAGCCTGGGGACAGCAACTAATGAAAAACTGTTTTTT. Variable domain in full (rest from reference TRBV7-8 and TRBJ1-4): GAGVSQSPRYKVAKRGQDVALRCDPISGHVSLFWYQQALGQGPEFLTYFQNEAQLDKSGLPSDRFFAERPEGSVSTLKIQRTQQEDSAVYLCASSLGTATNEKLFFGSGTQLSVL.